This TCR beta chain was recorded in a study of blood T cell repertoires in COVID-19. The overall study: PBMCs, B-cell-depleted T cells, or T cells provided the cDNA or gDNA that made up the material.

In the authors' workflow: Nucleated cell counts were estimated from reference gene primer amplification. Libraries were prepared by immunoSEQ multiplex PCR; TCRdb keeps only in-frame clonotypes and omits some of them. V and J calls and clone size are copied from that table; D and trimming were computed from the DNA. The sample consists of some 250,000 clones, roughly nine tenths of them appearing once. The Seattle site enrolled patients during active infection and followed them longitudinally. V lost 4 bases, J lost 3 bases, and 16 bases lay in between. The CDR3 covers 15 residues. The germline V gene has CDR1 SGHKS and CDR2 YYEKEE (reference sequence).

The specimen was peripheral blood. This TCR came from a woman aged 25 to 39 with COVID-19, enrolled during active disease. V is TRBV5-5 and J is TRBJ2-5, with D possibly matching TRBD2 (7 bases). CDR3 nucleotides: TGTGCCAGCAGCCCGCGGGGGAGGGGGGAAGAGACCCAGTACTTC. Translated, it gives CASSPRGRGEETQYF.